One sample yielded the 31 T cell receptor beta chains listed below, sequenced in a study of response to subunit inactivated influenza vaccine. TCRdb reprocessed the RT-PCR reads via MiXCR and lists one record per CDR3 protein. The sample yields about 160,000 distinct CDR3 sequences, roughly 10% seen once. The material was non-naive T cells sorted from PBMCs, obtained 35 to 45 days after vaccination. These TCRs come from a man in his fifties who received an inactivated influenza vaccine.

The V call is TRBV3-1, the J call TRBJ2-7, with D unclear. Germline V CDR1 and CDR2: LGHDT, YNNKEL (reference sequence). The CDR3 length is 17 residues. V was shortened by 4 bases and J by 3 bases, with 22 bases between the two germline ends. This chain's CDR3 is CASSPDLPGLGYYEQYF. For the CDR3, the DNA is TGTGCCAGCAGCCCAGATCTCCCGGGTCTCGGCTACTACGAGCAGTACTTC.

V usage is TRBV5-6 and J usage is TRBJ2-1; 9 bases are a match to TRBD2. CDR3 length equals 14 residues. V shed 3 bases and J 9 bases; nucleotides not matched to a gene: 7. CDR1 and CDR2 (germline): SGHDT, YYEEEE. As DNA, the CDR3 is TGTGCCAGCAGCTCCCTATGGCGGGAGGGTGAGCAGTTCTTC. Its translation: CASSSLWREGEQFF.

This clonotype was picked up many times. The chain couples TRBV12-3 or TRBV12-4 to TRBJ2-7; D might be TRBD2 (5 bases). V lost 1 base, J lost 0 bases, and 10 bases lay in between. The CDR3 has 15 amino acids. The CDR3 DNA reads TGTGCCAGCAGTTTAGGCATGGGAGCCTCCTACGAGCAGTACTTC. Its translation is CASSLGMGASYEQYF.

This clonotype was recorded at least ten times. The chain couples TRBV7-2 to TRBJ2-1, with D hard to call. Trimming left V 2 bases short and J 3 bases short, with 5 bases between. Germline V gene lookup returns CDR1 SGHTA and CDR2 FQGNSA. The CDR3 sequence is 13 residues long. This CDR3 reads CASSLTLYNEQFF. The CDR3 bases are TGTGCCAGCAGCTTAACCCTCTACAATGAGCAGTTCTTC.

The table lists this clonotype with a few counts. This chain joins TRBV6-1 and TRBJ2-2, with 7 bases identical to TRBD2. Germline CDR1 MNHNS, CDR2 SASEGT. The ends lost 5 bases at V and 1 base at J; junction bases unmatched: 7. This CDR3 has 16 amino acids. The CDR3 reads CASSPWGGKNTGELFF. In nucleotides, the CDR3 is TGTGCCAGCAGTCCATGGGGAGGGAAGAACACCGGGGAGCTGTTTTTT.

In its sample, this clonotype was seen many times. The CDR3 coding sequence is TGCAGTGCTAAGGAATGGGCGGCGAACACCGGGGAGCTGTTTTTT. It is translated as CSAKEWAANTGELFF. The genes are TRBV20-1 and TRBJ2-2, with D unresolved. Germline CDR1 reads DFQATT; CDR2 reads SNEGSKA (reference sequence). The CDR3 length is 15 residues. The germline V and J ends were trimmed by 4 bases and 0 bases, with 12 bases remaining between them.

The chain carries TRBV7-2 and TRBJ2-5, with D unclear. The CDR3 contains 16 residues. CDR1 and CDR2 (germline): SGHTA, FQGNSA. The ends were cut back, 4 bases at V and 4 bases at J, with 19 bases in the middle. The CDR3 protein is CASSSAPGNGIETQYF. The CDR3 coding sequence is TGTGCCAGCAGCTCCGCCCCGGGTAATGGGATAGAGACCCAGTACTTC. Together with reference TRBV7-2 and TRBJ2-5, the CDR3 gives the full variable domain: GAGVSQSPSNKVTEKGKDVELRCDPISGHTALYWYRQSLGQGLEFLIYFQGNSAPDKSGLPSDRFSAERTGGSVSTLTIQRTQQEDSAVYLCASSSAPGNGIETQYFGPGTRLLVL.

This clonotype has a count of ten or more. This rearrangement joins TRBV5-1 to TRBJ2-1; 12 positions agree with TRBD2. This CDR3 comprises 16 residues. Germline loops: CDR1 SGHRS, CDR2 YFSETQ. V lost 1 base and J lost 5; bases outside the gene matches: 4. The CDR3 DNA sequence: TGCGCCAGCAGCTTGCCTTGGACTAGCGGGAACAATGAGCAGTTCTTC. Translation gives CASSLPWTSGNNEQFF.

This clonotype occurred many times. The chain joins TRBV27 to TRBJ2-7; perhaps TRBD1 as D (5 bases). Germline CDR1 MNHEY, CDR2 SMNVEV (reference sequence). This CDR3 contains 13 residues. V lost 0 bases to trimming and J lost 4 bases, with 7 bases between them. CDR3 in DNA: TGTGCCAGCAGTTTATCTCAGGGTTACGAGCAGTACTTC. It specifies CASSLSQGYEQYF.

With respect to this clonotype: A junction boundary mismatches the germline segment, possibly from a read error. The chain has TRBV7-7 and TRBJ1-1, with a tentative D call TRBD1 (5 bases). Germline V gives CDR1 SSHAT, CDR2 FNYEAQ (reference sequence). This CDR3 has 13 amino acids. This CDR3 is CASSLREGTEAFF. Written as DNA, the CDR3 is TGTGCTAGCAGCTTGAGGGAGGGGACTGAAGCTTTCTTT. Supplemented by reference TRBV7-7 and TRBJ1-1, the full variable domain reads GAGVSQSPRYKVTKRGQDVTLRCDPISSHATLYWYQQALGQGPEFLTYFNYEAQPDKSGLPSDRFSAERPEGSISTLTIQRTEQRDSAMYRCASSLREGTEAFFGQGTRLTVV.

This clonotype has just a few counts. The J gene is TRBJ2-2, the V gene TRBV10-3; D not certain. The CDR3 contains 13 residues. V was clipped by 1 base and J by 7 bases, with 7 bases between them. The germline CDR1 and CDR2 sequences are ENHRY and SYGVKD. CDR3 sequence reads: CAISEFQDGELFF. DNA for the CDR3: TGTGCCATCAGTGAGTTCCAGGACGGGGAGCTGTTTTTT.

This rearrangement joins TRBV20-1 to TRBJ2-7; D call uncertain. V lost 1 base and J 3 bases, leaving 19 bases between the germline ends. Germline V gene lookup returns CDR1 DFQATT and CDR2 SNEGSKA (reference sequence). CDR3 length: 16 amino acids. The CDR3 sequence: CSARGTSGPSYYEQYF. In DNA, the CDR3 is TGCAGTGCTAGAGGGACCAGTGGGCCGAGTTACTACGAGCAGTACTTC.

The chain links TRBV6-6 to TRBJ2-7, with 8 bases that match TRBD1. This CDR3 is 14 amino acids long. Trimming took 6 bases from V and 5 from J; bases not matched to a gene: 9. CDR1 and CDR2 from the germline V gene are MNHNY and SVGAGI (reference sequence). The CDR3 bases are TGTGCCAGCAGGAACGTGCAGGGGGCTGACGAGCAGTACTTC. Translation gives CASRNVQGADEQYF.

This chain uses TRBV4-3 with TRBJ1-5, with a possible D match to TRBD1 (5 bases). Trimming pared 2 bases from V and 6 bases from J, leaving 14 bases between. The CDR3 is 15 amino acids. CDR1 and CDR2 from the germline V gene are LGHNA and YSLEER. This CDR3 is CASSQYRSPPQPQHF. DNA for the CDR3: TGCGCCAGCAGCCAATACAGGTCGCCACCTCAGCCCCAGCATTTT.

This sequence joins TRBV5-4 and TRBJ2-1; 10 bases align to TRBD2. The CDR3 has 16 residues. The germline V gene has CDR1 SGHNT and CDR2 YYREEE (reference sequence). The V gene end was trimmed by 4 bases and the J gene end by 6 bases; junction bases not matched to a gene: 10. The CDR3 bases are TGTGCCAGCAGCGACCCCCGGACTAGCGGCTTCAATGAGCAGTTCTTC. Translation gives CASSDPRTSGFNEQFF. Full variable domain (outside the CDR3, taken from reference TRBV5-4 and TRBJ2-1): ETGVTQSPTHLIKTRGQQVTLRCSSQSGHNTVSWYQQALGQGPQFIFQYYREEENGRGNFPPRFSGLQFPNYSSELNVNALELDDSALYLCASSDPRTSGFNEQFFGPGTRLTVL.

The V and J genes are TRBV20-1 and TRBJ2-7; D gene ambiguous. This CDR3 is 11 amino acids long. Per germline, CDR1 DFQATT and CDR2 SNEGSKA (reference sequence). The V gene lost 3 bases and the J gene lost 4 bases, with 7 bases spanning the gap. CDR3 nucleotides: TGCAGTGCTAGTCTTTTATACGAGCAGTACTTC. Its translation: CSASLLYEQYF.

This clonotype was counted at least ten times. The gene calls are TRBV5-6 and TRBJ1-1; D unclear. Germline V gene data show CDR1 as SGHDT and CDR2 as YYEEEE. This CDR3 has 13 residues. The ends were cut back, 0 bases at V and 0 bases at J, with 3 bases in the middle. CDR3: CASSLVVNTEAFF. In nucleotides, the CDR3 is TGTGCCAGCAGCTTGGTTGTGAACACTGAAGCTTTCTTT.

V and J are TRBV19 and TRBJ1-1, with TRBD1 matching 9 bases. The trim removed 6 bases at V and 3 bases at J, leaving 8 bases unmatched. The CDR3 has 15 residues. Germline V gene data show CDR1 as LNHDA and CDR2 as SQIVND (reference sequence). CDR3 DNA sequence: TGTGCCAGTAGAGGGTGGACAGGGGTATACACTGAAGCTTTCTTT. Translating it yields CASRGWTGVYTEAFF.

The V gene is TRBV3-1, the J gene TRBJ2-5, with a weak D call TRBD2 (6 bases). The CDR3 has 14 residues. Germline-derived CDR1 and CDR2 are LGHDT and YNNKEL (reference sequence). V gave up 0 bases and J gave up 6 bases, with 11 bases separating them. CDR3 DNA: TGTGCCAGCAGCCAAGATGGGGGGAGGCAGACCCAGTACTTC. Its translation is CASSQDGGRQTQYF.

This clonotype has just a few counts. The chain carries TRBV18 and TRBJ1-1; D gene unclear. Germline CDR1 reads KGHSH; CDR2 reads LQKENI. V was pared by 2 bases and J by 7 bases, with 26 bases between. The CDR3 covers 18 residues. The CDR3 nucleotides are TGTGCCAGCTCACCAACGGTTTATGAAAGGGTCCGTCGAGATGAAGCTTTCTTT. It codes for CASSPTVYERVRRDEAFF.

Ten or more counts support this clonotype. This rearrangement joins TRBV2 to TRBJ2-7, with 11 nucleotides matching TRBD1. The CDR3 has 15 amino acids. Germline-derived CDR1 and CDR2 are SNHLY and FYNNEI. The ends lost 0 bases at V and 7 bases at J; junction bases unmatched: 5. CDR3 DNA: TGTGCCAGCAGTGAAGCGGGGACAGGGGGATGGGAGCAGTACTTC. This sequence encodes CASSEAGTGGWEQYF.

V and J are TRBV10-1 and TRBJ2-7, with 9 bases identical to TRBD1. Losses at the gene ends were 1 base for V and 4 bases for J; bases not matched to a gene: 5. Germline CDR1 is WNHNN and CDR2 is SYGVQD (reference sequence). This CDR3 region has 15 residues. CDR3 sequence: CASSEWGTGKYEQYF. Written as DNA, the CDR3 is TGCGCCAGCAGTGAGTGGGGGACAGGGAAATACGAGCAGTACTTC.

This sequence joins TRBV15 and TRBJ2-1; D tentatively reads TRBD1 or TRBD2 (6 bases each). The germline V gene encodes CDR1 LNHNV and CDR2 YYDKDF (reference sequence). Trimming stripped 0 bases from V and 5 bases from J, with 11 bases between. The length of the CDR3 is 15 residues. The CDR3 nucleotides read TGTGCCACCAGCAGAGATATGGGGGGCAACAATGAGCAGTTCTTC. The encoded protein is CATSRDMGGNNEQFF.

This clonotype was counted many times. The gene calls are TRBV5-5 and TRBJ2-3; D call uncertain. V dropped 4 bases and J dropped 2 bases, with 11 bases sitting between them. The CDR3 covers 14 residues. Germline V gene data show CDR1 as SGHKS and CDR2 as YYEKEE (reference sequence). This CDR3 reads CASSASWPTDTQYF. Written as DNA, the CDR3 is TGTGCCAGCAGCGCGAGTTGGCCCACAGATACGCAGTATTTT.

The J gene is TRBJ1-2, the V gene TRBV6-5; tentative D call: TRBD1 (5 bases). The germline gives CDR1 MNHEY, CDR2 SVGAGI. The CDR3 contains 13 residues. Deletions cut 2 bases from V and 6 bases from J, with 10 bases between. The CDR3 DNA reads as TGTGCCAGCAGTTACGGGGGATTGAATGGCTACACCTTC. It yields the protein CASSYGGLNGYTF.

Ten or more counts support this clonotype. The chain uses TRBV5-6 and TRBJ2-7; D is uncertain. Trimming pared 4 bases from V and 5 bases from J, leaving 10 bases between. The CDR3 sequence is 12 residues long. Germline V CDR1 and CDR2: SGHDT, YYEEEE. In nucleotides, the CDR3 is TGTGCCAGCAGCGGTGGGGTAAACGAGCAGTACTTC. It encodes CASSGGVNEQYF.

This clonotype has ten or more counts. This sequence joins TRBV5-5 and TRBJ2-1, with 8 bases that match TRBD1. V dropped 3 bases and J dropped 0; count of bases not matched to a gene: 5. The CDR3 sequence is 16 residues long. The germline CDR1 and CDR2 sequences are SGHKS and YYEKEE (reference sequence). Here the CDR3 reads CASSSIGTGSYNEQFF. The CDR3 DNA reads TGTGCCAGCAGCTCCATTGGGACAGGCTCCTACAATGAGCAGTTCTTC.

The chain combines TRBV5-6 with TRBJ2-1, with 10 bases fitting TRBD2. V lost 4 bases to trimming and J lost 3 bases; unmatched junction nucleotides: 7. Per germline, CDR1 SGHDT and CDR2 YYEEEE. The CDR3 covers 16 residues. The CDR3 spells CASSPHWTSGYNEQFF. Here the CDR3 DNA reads TGTGCCAGCAGCCCTCACTGGACTAGCGGCTACAATGAGCAGTTCTTC.

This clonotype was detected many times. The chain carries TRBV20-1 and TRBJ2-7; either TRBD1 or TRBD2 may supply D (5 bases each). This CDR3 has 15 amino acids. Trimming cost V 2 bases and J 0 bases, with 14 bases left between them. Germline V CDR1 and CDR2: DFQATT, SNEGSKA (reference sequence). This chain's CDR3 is CSARSVGDGSYEQYF. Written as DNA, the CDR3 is TGCAGTGCTAGATCCGTTGGGGACGGCTCCTACGAGCAGTACTTC.

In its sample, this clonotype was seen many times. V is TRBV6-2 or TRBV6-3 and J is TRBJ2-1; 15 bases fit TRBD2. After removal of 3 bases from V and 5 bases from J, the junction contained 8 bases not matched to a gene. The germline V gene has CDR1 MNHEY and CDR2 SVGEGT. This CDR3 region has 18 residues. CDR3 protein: CASSYSGLAGGPHNEQFF. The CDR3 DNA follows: TGTGCCAGCAGTTATAGCGGACTAGCGGGAGGGCCACACAATGAGCAGTTCTTC.

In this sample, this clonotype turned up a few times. The CDR3 sequence is CASSQVLRGSTDTQYF. The CDR3 nucleotides are TGTGCCAGCAGCCAAGTACTACGGGGCAGCACAGATACGCAGTATTTT. The chain links TRBV4-2 to TRBJ2-3; D may match TRBD1 or TRBD2 (5 bases each). CDR1 LGHNA and CDR2 YNFKEQ come from the germline V gene. V was cut by 1 base and J by 0 bases, with 11 bases left in between. This CDR3 is 16 amino acids long.